The next 11 T cell receptor beta chains were all read from a single sample in a study of technical replicates of blood from a few donors. The protocol was immunoSEQ multiplex PCR, while the TCRdb copy is restricted to in-frame clones and leaves out a portion. The sample records tens of thousands of clones, 75% to 95% being singletons. The sequenced sample consisted of T cells isolated from PBMCs. The receptors were sampled from a human donor in good health.

In DNA form, the CDR3 reads TGTGCCAGCAGCTTAGATCTAAGGTTAGCGGGAGGGAAGCGCGAGCAGTACTTC. This encodes CASSLDLRLAGGKREQYF. This rearrangement joins TRBV11-2 to TRBJ2-7, with 11 positions matching TRBD2. CDR3 length: 18 residues. The trim removed 0 bases at V and 6 bases at J, leaving 13 bases unmatched. CDR1 is SGHAT, CDR2 FQNNGV, per germline.

The chain carries TRBV7-6 and TRBJ1-5; a weak D match, TRBD1 (5 bases). Trimming pared 1 base from V and 7 bases from J, leaving 17 bases between. Germline CDR1 is SGHVS and CDR2 is FNYEAQ. This CDR3 has 16 amino acids. CDR3 amino acids: CASSLVAGEMGQPQHF. For the CDR3, the DNA is TGTGCCAGCAGCTTAGTCGCGGGGGAGATGGGGCAGCCCCAGCATTTT.

J is TRBJ2-5 and V is TRBV2; weak D call: TRBD2 (7 bases). The germline CDR1 and CDR2 sequences are SNHLY and FYNNEI. Trimming cost V 1 base and J 5 bases, with 11 bases left between them. CDR3 length: 14 residues. The CDR3 protein is CASSEGGGVETQYF. The CDR3 region has the DNA TGTGCCAGCAGTGAAGGCGGGGGCGTGGAGACCCAGTACTTC.

This chain connects TRBV2 to TRBJ2-5; 9 nucleotides agree with TRBD2. V lost 6 bases and J lost 5; bases outside the gene matches: 10. Germline V gives CDR1 SNHLY, CDR2 FYNNEI. The CDR3 consists of 15 residues. CDR3 loop: CASRERLAERETQYF. The CDR3 DNA sequence: TGTGCCAGCAGAGAGAGACTAGCGGAGAGGGAGACCCAGTACTTC.

The chain uses TRBV5-1 and TRBJ2-5; D possibly corresponds to TRBD2 (6 bases). CDR1 is SGHRS and CDR2 is YFSETQ in the germline V gene. The CDR3 has 17 residues. V was cut by 5 bases and J by 2 bases, with 22 bases left in between. CDR3 amino acids: CASRSGTSGAGQETQYF. The DNA for the CDR3 is TGCGCCAGCAGATCCGGGACTTCCGGGGCAGGGCAAGAGACCCAGTACTTC.

V usage is TRBV7-2 and J usage is TRBJ2-5, with 9 bases identical to TRBD2. From germline, CDR1 is SGHTA and CDR2 FQGNSA. Trimming cost V 5 bases and J 0 bases; bases outside gene matches: 7. The CDR3 totals 16 residues. CDR3 sequence (DNA): TGTGCCAGCAGCCCGCCGGCGGGAGGGAACCAAGAGACCCAGTACTTC. Its translation: CASSPPAGGNQETQYF.

The V call is TRBV7-9, the J call TRBJ2-1; 8 nucleotides agree with TRBD2. Germline V gene sequence: CDR1 SEHNR, CDR2 FQNEAQ (reference sequence). This CDR3 is built from 15 residues. Trimming at V came to 5 bases and at J to 9 bases, leaving 12 bases not matched to a gene. This CDR3 reads CASSPGSTGGAEQFF. In DNA form, the CDR3 reads TGTGCCAGCAGCCCAGGGTCCACCGGGGGGGCTGAGCAGTTCTTC.

CDR3 loop: CASSRGTEAFF. The CDR3 DNA is TGTGCCAGCAGCCGAGGGACTGAAGCTTTCTTT. This rearrangement joins TRBV6-6 to TRBJ1-1; D is uncertain. Deletions cut 6 bases from V and 5 bases from J, with 7 bases between. The CDR3 is 11 residues long. Germline-derived CDR1 and CDR2 are MNHNY and SVGAGI (reference sequence).

This rearrangement joins TRBV10-1 to TRBJ2-3; TRBD1 aligns across 7 bases. V lost 5 bases, J lost 3 bases, and 17 bases stayed unmatched. The CDR3 consists of 18 residues. Germline CDR1 is WNHNN and CDR2 is SYGVQD (reference sequence). In DNA form, the CDR3 reads TGCGCCAGCAGTATGGGACAGCCCTCGTGGACAGGTACAGATACGCAGTATTTT. This gives the protein CASSMGQPSWTGTDTQYF.

The genes are TRBV27 and TRBJ2-1; 7 positions match TRBD2. Trimming cost V 0 bases and J 9 bases; bases outside gene matches: 11. The CDR3 is 16 amino acids. Germline V CDR1 and CDR2: MNHEY, SMNVEV (reference sequence). As DNA, the CDR3 is TGTGCCAGCAGTTTATCGGTGGGGGGGAGGGCGGGTGAGCAGTTCTTC. Translation gives CASSLSVGGRAGEQFF.

V is TRBV7-9 and J is TRBJ2-3; TRBD2 aligns across 10 bases. V trimming: 1 base; J trimming: 0 bases; junction bases outside the gene matches: 7. CDR1 is SEHNR, CDR2 FQNEAQ, per germline (reference sequence). CDR3 length: 18 residues. DNA for the CDR3: TGTGCCAGCAGCTTAGGTAGCGGGAGGCCAACTAGCACAGATACGCAGTATTTT. Translating gives CASSLGSGRPTSTDTQYF.